This T cell receptor (beta chain) was sequenced for a study of OX40 agonist ivuxolimab in advanced cancers. At the level of the whole study: Ivuxolimab was an agonistic, fully human IgG2 monoclonal antibody directed against OX40 (CD134), a costimulatory receptor. Partial responses occurred in three dose-escalation patients: two with cutaneous melanoma and one with hepatocellular carcinoma. Patients were allowed to have had prior anti-PD-1, anti-PD-L1 or anti-CTLA-4 therapy, and around two fifths of the dose-escalation patients had been treated with checkpoint inhibitors. Of the roughly 54 dose-escalation patients, hepatocellular carcinoma was present in about 20, melanoma in around 15, renal cell carcinoma in 9 and head and neck cancer in 9. In the dose-escalation cohort, approximately 82% of patients were male, and the mean age was 60 years with a range of roughly 20 to 85. The paper covers the monotherapy dose-escalation part of the phase I ivuxolimab trial, which included N of about 56 patients. Peripheral TCRbeta sequencing aimed to test whether ivuxolimab altered TCR sequence diversity and caused clonal T-cell expansion. Intravenous ivuxolimab was administered to patients every 2 weeks at six dose levels: 0.01, 0.1, 0.3, 1.5, 3 and 10 mg/kg. Study-wide findings and limitations: After ivuxolimab, more expanded clones were found on average in CD8+ T cells than in CD4+ T cells. Partial responders in the 0.1-3.0 mg/kg groups had among the lowest normalized peripheral clonal expansion, especially among CD8+ T cells. Low levels of normalized T-cell clonal expansion were also shown by some nonresponding patients. Clonal expansion of both CD4+ and CD8+ blood T cells was observed from baseline to week 6 at doses 0.1 to 3.0 mg/kg. The antigen specificity of the clonally expanded peripheral T cells was not determined.

On this clone itself: What this receptor recognizes is not known. One base away there is no much larger clone; base qualities are not given.

To sequence the TCRbeta CDR3 region, genomic DNA was isolated from the sorted cells. The immunoSEQ Assay was used for sequencing of TCRbeta CDR3 regions. TCRdb holds this immuneACCESS table with in-frame rearrangements only. Some clones are missing; in checked studies, unresolved V genes explain under half, and the rest has no known cause. In this sample the table shows 68,000 or so clones, roughly 80% of which occur a single time. Of the sample, roughly 10% falls within the top ten clones. The trial excluded patients who had a history of autoimmune disease or who were on systemic immunosuppression. Peripheral blood for TCR sequencing was collected from all dose cohorts at baseline, on cycle 4 day 1, and on cycle 7 day 1. Samples came from an open-label, multicenter, first-in-human phase I dose-escalation trial of ivuxolimab. Adults with locally advanced or metastatic melanoma, renal cell, hepatocellular, or head and neck squamous cell carcinoma were enrolled in the trial. CD4+ and CD8+ T cells were sorted separately from peripheral blood before TCR sequencing.

The origin of this receptor is an adult with an advanced solid tumor such as melanoma, head and neck, liver or kidney cancer. Sequencing was performed on CD4+ or CD8+ T cells sorted from blood, taken in a trial of the OX40 agonist ivuxolimab.

The DNA reads as follows: TGCGCCAGCAGCCAAGGGGCAGTAGAGCCCTATAATTCACCCCTCCACTTT. The resulting protein is CASSQGAVEPYNSPLHF. In this chain, TRBV4-1 is recombined with TRBJ1-6, with the D gene not confidently named. CDR1 is given as MGHRA and CDR2 as YSYEKL, both from the germline V gene. Spanning cysteine to phenylalanine, the CDR3 consists of 17 amino acids. Only CDR3 DNA is held: 51 bases, read in frame from base 1. V loses 1 base of germline sequence and J loses 2 bases, and the interval between the two ends is 12 bases.